This T cell receptor (beta chain) was sequenced during a study of T cell changes during pregnancy in multiple sclerosis. Here immunoSEQ multiplex PCR was the method, and the copy in TCRdb shows in-frame clones only, minus some. In the table there are 100,000 or so clones, around 90% of which are singletons. Germline loops: CDR1 MNHEY, CDR2 SMNVEV (reference sequence). The length of the CDR3 is 15 residues. V lost 5 bases to trimming and J lost 8 bases, with 21 bases between them. Material: peripheral blood, obtained in the second trimester of pregnancy. The clonotype was recovered from a female donor with multiple sclerosis, enrolled in a pregnancy study. The V gene is TRBV27, the J gene TRBJ1-2; no clear D gene. CDR3 sequence reads: CASSLRREPPFGYTF. The CDR3 region has the DNA TGTGCCAGCAGTCTGCGAAGGGAGCCTCCTTTCGGCTACACCTTC.